This T cell receptor beta chain came from a study of a mutant IDH1 vaccine in newly diagnosed glioma. In the study overall: Of the patients given treatment, approximately 60% were male and 37.5% were female, and a mean age of around 38 years was recorded. The therapy given earlier, which was standard therapy, consisted of radiotherapy, temozolomide, or both, and most of the patients received both. Study-level findings and limits: Shifts in the top peripheral T cell clonotypes seemed unrelated to pseudoprogression.

Time point indicated: baseline, week 1 (first vaccination visit). The sample's treatment: pre-vaccination baseline after standard-of-care therapy. The donor cohort comprised cases of new WHO grade 3 or 4 IDH1-mutant, ATRX-lost astrocytoma. The germline gives CDR1 SGHNT, CDR2 YYREEE (reference sequence). The V gene lost 0 bases and the J gene lost 4 bases, with 11 bases spanning the gap. The CDR3 consists of 15 residues. Here immunoSEQ multiplex PCR was the method, and the copy in TCRdb shows in-frame clones only, minus some. The table shows about 36,000 clones, with around 82% occurring only once. This clone has only a few counts. What it binds is not known.

The chain has TRBV5-4 and TRBJ1-5; unclear D gene. The specimen was PBMCs, collected from a glioma patient treated with radiotherapy, temozolomide or both. The TCR originated in a man aged 40-49 years with glioma. Some clones in this sample may be carry-over from other donors' samples. For the CDR3, the DNA is TGTGCCAGCAGCTTGGATGCAGGCCTTAATCAGCCCCAGCATTTT. This codes for CASSLDAGLNQPQHF.